This is a list of T cell receptor beta chains from one sample in a study of post-analysis software for immune sequencing data. MiXCR, run by TCRdb on the PCR reads, gives a single entry per CDR3 protein. The table includes fewer than 850,000 distinct CDR3 sequences, 25% to 30% detected once. The sample consisted of blood. The receptors shown here come from a girl under 18 with multiple sclerosis. The CDR3 runs from the conserved cysteine through the conserved F or W. The D gene is left open where the match is weak. A row's size may be missing; if present it is once, few, many or a size class.

v_gene: TRBV7-2
j_gene: TRBJ1-5
abundance: -
d_gene: -
CDR3nt: TGTGCCAGCACCCGGGGACGCAGCAATCAGCCCCAGCATTTT
CDR3aa: CASTRGRSNQPQHF

v_gene: TRBV7-2
j_gene: TRBJ2-1
abundance: many
d_gene: TRBD2
CDR3nt: TGTGCCAGCACCCCCTCTAGCGGGCGTAACAATGAGCAGTTCTTC
CDR3aa: CASTPSSGRNNEQFF

v_gene: TRBV7-2
j_gene: TRBJ2-1
abundance: -
d_gene: -
CDR3nt: TGTGCCAGCAGCCCGCGACGGGGGGCGGTCTACAATGAGCAGTTCTTC
CDR3aa: CASSPRRGAVYNEQFF

v_gene: TRBV2
j_gene: TRBJ2-1
abundance: -
d_gene: TRBD1
CDR3nt: TGTGCCAGCAGTGACGACAGGGTGGGCGAGCAGTTCTTC
CDR3aa: CASSDDRVGEQFF

v_gene: TRBV9
j_gene: TRBJ1-4
abundance: -
d_gene: TRBD1
CDR3nt: TGTGCCAGCAGCGCCCGGGACAGTAGTAATGAAAAACTGTATTTT
CDR3aa: CASSARDSSNEKLYF

v_gene: TRBV5-1
j_gene: TRBJ1-6
abundance: -
d_gene: -
CDR3nt: TGCGCCAGCAGCTTGGTTGCAGTCTATAATTCACCCCTCCACTTT
CDR3aa: CASSLVAVYNSPLHF

v_gene: TRBV6-4
j_gene: TRBJ2-6
abundance: few
d_gene: -
CDR3nt: TGTGCCAGCAGTCGGAGGGGGCTCTCTGGGGCCAACGTCCTGACTTTC
CDR3aa: CASSRRGLSGANVLTF

v_gene: TRBV6-6
j_gene: TRBJ2-5
abundance: -
d_gene: -
CDR3nt: TGTGCCAGCACCGAAAGGTTATGGGGCCAGCAGTACTTC
CDR3aa: CASTERLWGQQYF

v_gene: TRBV6-5
j_gene: TRBJ2-5
abundance: many
d_gene: -
CDR3nt: TGTGCCAGCAGTTACTTTGACAGGAGGGAAGAGACCCAGTACTTC
CDR3aa: CASSYFDRREETQYF

v_gene: TRBV12-3/TRBV12-4
j_gene: TRBJ2-5
abundance: -
d_gene: -
CDR3nt: TGTGCCAGCAGGTGGGAACGATCAGGGAATCCTTCTCAAGAGACCCCGTACTTC
CDR3aa: CASRWERSGNPSQETPYF

v_gene: TRBV4-3
j_gene: TRBJ2-4
abundance: -
d_gene: -
CDR3nt: TGCGCCAGCAGCCAAGCACCAGGGATGGTGGAGTCTGGCAAAAACATTCAGTACTTC
CDR3aa: CASSQAPGMVESGKNIQYF

v_gene: TRBV7-9
j_gene: TRBJ1-2
abundance: -
d_gene: TRBD1
CDR3nt: TGTGCCAGCAGCCCGGGGACAGGCGATTATGGCTACACCTTC
CDR3aa: CASSPGTGDYGYTF

v_gene: TRBV11-2
j_gene: TRBJ2-1
abundance: -
d_gene: TRBD2
CDR3nt: TGTGCCAGCAGCCCCAGACTAGCGGGAATGTACAATGAGCAGTTCTTC
CDR3aa: CASSPRLAGMYNEQFF

v_gene: TRBV6-2/TRBV6-3
j_gene: TRBJ2-5
abundance: few
d_gene: TRBD2
CDR3nt: TGTGCCAGCAGTTACGGCCTAGCGGGAGGCGGTGGGGAGACCCAGTACTTC
CDR3aa: CASSYGLAGGGGETQYF

v_gene: TRBV20-1
j_gene: TRBJ1-2
abundance: few
d_gene: -
CDR3nt: TGCAGTGCTTGGGGTTCCAAGTCTCTGTTGGGGGGCTACACCTTC
CDR3aa: CSAWGSKSLLGGYTF

v_gene: TRBV24-1
j_gene: TRBJ2-1
abundance: -
d_gene: -
CDR3nt: TGTGCCACCAGTGACCCCCAGTACGGTGAGCAGTTCTTC
CDR3aa: CATSDPQYGEQFF

v_gene: TRBV3-1
j_gene: TRBJ1-4
abundance: -
d_gene: TRBD1
CDR3nt: TGTGCCAGCAGCCTACAGGGGGCTCCTAATGAAAAACTGTTTTTT
CDR3aa: CASSLQGAPNEKLFF

v_gene: TRBV6-1
j_gene: TRBJ1-1
abundance: -
d_gene: TRBD1
CDR3nt: TGTGCCAGCATTCCCGGGACAGGAATGAACACTGAAGCTTTCTTT
CDR3aa: CASIPGTGMNTEAFF

v_gene: TRBV6-5
j_gene: TRBJ2-3
abundance: -
d_gene: TRBD2
CDR3nt: TGTGCCAGCAGACGGGGACTAGCGGACAGCACAGATACGCAGTATTTT
CDR3aa: CASRRGLADSTDTQYF

v_gene: TRBV5-1
j_gene: TRBJ1-2
abundance: -
d_gene: -
CDR3nt: TGCGCCAGCAGTCTAACCGGGACACGGAACAACTATGGCTACACCTTC
CDR3aa: CASSLTGTRNNYGYTF

v_gene: TRBV7-8
j_gene: TRBJ2-7
abundance: few
d_gene: TRBD1
CDR3nt: TGTGCCAGCAGCTTAGTTGGGACAGGGAACTACGAGCAGTACTTC
CDR3aa: CASSLVGTGNYEQYF

v_gene: TRBV11-3
j_gene: TRBJ2-7
abundance: few
d_gene: TRBD2
CDR3nt: TGTGCCAGCAGCCAACAAGGGACTAGCGGCATCTACGAGCAGTACTTC
CDR3aa: CASSQQGTSGIYEQYF

v_gene: TRBV4-1
j_gene: TRBJ1-1
abundance: -
d_gene: -
CDR3nt: TGCGCCAGCAGCCAGGCACCCATGAGGGCTGAAGCTTTCTTT
CDR3aa: CASSQAPMRAEAFF

v_gene: TRBV5-6
j_gene: TRBJ2-1
abundance: few
d_gene: -
CDR3nt: TGTGCCAGCAGCGGTAGGAGCTCCTACAATGAGCAGTTCTTC
CDR3aa: CASSGRSSYNEQFF

v_gene: TRBV9
j_gene: TRBJ2-2
abundance: -
d_gene: -
CDR3nt: TGTGCCAGCAGCGTAACGAACACCGGGGAGCTGTTTTTT
CDR3aa: CASSVTNTGELFF

v_gene: TRBV5-1
j_gene: TRBJ2-1
abundance: few
d_gene: TRBD2
CDR3nt: TGCGCCAGCAGACCTTCCCTTAGCGGGGGGGCCTACAATGAGCAGTTCTTC
CDR3aa: CASRPSLSGGAYNEQFF

v_gene: TRBV7-2
j_gene: TRBJ2-7
abundance: few
d_gene: TRBD2
CDR3nt: TGTGCCAGCAGCTTAGGGGTATTCGGGAGGGCCTTCGAGCAGTACTTC
CDR3aa: CASSLGVFGRAFEQYF

v_gene: TRBV29-1
j_gene: TRBJ2-7
abundance: few
d_gene: TRBD2
CDR3nt: TGCAGCGTCTCGGGGGGGGGCTCCTACGAGCAGTACTTC
CDR3aa: CSVSGGGSYEQYF

v_gene: TRBV12-3/TRBV12-4
j_gene: TRBJ1-5
abundance: -
d_gene: -
CDR3nt: TGTGCCAGCAGTTTGGCAGGGCATAGCAATCAGCCCCAGCATTTT
CDR3aa: CASSLAGHSNQPQHF

v_gene: TRBV7-2
j_gene: TRBJ2-5
abundance: few
d_gene: TRBD2
CDR3nt: TGTGCCAGCAGCTTACGCCTAGCGGACGCCACGGGAGAGACCCAGTACTTC
CDR3aa: CASSLRLADATGETQYF

v_gene: TRBV20-1
j_gene: TRBJ2-7
abundance: few
d_gene: TRBD2
CDR3nt: TGCAGTGCTACCTTAGCGGGAGTTTTGGCCCAGTACTTC
CDR3aa: CSATLAGVLAQYF

v_gene: TRBV7-2
j_gene: TRBJ2-7
abundance: many
d_gene: -
CDR3nt: TGTGCCAGCAGCCGGACGGCCCCCTACGAGCAGTACTTC
CDR3aa: CASSRTAPYEQYF

v_gene: TRBV7-8
j_gene: TRBJ1-4
abundance: -
d_gene: -
CDR3nt: TGTGCCAGCAGCTTAGATAGATCTGAAAAACTGTTTTTT
CDR3aa: CASSLDRSEKLFF

v_gene: TRBV20-1
j_gene: TRBJ1-6
abundance: few
d_gene: TRBD1
CDR3nt: TGCAGTGCTAGAGATCGAAGGACAGGGGGCAATTCACCCCTCCACTTT
CDR3aa: CSARDRRTGGNSPLHF

v_gene: TRBV20-1
j_gene: TRBJ1-5
abundance: many
d_gene: TRBD1
CDR3nt: TGCAGTGCTGGCGGACAGGGGGCATCTCAGCCCCAGCATTTT
CDR3aa: CSAGGQGASQPQHF

v_gene: TRBV7-2
j_gene: TRBJ2-5
abundance: -
d_gene: TRBD1
CDR3nt: TGTGCCAGCAGCCTCCTAGGACAGGGTATTAATGAGCAGTACTTC
CDR3aa: CASSLLGQGINEQYF

v_gene: TRBV7-9
j_gene: TRBJ2-1
abundance: -
d_gene: -
CDR3nt: TGTGCCAGCAGCCCGACTCGGACAAACAATGAGCAGTTCTTC
CDR3aa: CASSPTRTNNEQFF

v_gene: TRBV7-2
j_gene: TRBJ1-5
abundance: -
d_gene: -
CDR3nt: TGTGCCAGCAGCCCTCCTGGTTTGAATAGCAATCAGCCCCAGCATTTT
CDR3aa: CASSPPGLNSNQPQHF

v_gene: TRBV2
j_gene: TRBJ1-3
abundance: -
d_gene: TRBD1
CDR3nt: TGTGCCAGCAGTTTTCAGGGGGCTGGAAACACCATATATTTT
CDR3aa: CASSFQGAGNTIYF

v_gene: TRBV5-1
j_gene: TRBJ2-3
abundance: -
d_gene: -
CDR3nt: TGCGCCAGCAGCTTGGTTGCCTGCGGGGAACGGTATTTT
CDR3aa: CASSLVACGERYF

v_gene: TRBV29-1
j_gene: TRBJ2-3
abundance: -
d_gene: -
CDR3nt: TGCAGCGTTGAAGGTACAAATACGCAGTATTTT
CDR3aa: CSVEGTNTQYF

v_gene: TRBV6-1
j_gene: TRBJ2-5
abundance: many
d_gene: -
CDR3nt: TGTGCCAGCAGTGATCGACTGGGGGAGACCCAGTACTTC
CDR3aa: CASSDRLGETQYF

v_gene: TRBV20-1
j_gene: TRBJ2-7
abundance: -
d_gene: -
CDR3nt: TGCAGTGCCGGACCACCAGAGTTCTCCTACGAGCAGTACTTC
CDR3aa: CSAGPPEFSYEQYF

v_gene: TRBV29-1
j_gene: TRBJ2-5
abundance: many
d_gene: -
CDR3nt: TGCAGCGTTGACCCTGGAGAGGACAGTAAAGAGACCCAGTACTTC
CDR3aa: CSVDPGEDSKETQYF

v_gene: TRBV6-5
j_gene: TRBJ2-3
abundance: -
d_gene: TRBD1
CDR3nt: TGTGCCAGCAGTATGGCCTCGCAGGGGGCCAGTACGCAGTATTTT
CDR3aa: CASSMASQGASTQYF

v_gene: TRBV7-9
j_gene: TRBJ2-3
abundance: -
d_gene: -
CDR3nt: TGTGCCAGCAGCCCAACCTGGGGGGACACAGATACGCAGTATTTT
CDR3aa: CASSPTWGDTDTQYF